Included here is one TCR beta chain sequence, with context. Its antigen is currently unknown. The data were taken from a study of OX40 agonist ivuxolimab in advanced cancers. Study information: Prior therapy, whether anti-PD-1, anti-PD-L1 or anti-CTLA-4, was allowed, and 40% had some. Partial responses were achieved by three patients: one hepatocellular carcinoma, two cutaneous melanoma. Study-wide results and limits: Clonal expansion by week 6 occurred in CD4+ and CD8+ blood T cells (at 0.1 to 3.0 mg/kg).

Losses at the gene ends were 4 bases for V and 4 bases for J; bases not matched to a gene: 4. The CDR3 extends over 15 amino acids. Germline lookup yields CDR1 MNHEY and CDR2 SMNVEV (reference sequence). The sampling schedule covered blood at baseline, cycle 4 day 1, and cycle 7 day 1. This table comes from immunoSEQ multiplex PCR, and its TCRdb copy is limited to in-frame clones, with some not included. This table has 95,000 to 150,000 clones, 93% appearing once. The rearrangement uses TRBV27 and TRBJ1-4, with 9 bases that match TRBD1. This TCR came from an adult with an advanced solid tumor such as melanoma, head and neck, liver or kidney cancer. Sequenced here: CD4+ or CD8+ T cells sorted from blood, sampled in a trial of the OX40 agonist ivuxolimab. DNA for the CDR3: TGTGCCAGCAGTTGGGGACAGGGAGTTAATGAAAAACTGTTTTTT. Translated, it gives CASSWGQGVNEKLFF.